The TCR beta chain under discussion was sequenced for a study of patients and donors after allogeneic stem cell transplantation. Trimming shortened V by 2 bases and J by 5 bases, and 7 bases separated the two germline ends. The CDR3 spans 13 residues. TCRdb recomputed calls from the RT-PCR reads with MiXCR, one row per CDR3 protein. The sample includes approximately 200,000 distinct CDR3 sequences, 35% to 50% of them seen just once. The rearrangement links TRBV12-3 or TRBV12-4 to TRBJ1-5; perhaps TRBD1 as D (6 bases). The clonotype originates from a human donor who was either an allogeneic HSCT recipient or a stem cell or donor lymphocyte infusion donor (not recorded which). It is not recorded whose cells these are; they may come from a transplant donor. Sequencing was performed on blood, either unsorted or a sorted T cell fraction (not recorded which). The chain's CDR3 is CASSLQGHQPQHF. In DNA form, the CDR3 reads TGTGCCAGCAGTTTACAGGGGCATCAGCCCCAGCATTTT.